The 26 T cell receptor beta chains reported below all come from one sample, sequenced in a study of blood T cell repertoires in COVID-19. The table came from immunoSEQ multiplex PCR; TCRdb's copy has only in-frame clones and leaves some out. The data contain a few hundred thousand clones, more than 75% of them singletons. The sequenced sample consisted of PBMCs or T cells enriched from blood (not recorded which). The source of these receptors is a woman aged 40 to 50 who had recovered from COVID-19.

This sequence joins TRBV25-1 and TRBJ1-2, with D unresolved. Trimming removed 4 bases at V and 7 bases at J, with 7 bases between. The CDR3 loop spans 11 amino acids. Germline assignment: CDR1 MGHDK and CDR2 SYGVNS. The CDR3 nucleotides are TGTGCCAGCAGTGGCGGTAGTGGCTACACCTTC. This sequence encodes CASSGGSGYTF.

The chain couples TRBV7-8 to TRBJ1-2; tentatively, D is TRBD1 (6 bases). CDR3 length equals 17 residues. Germline CDR1 reads SGHVS; CDR2 reads FQNEAQ. V lost 2 bases and J 0 bases, leaving 16 bases between the germline ends. For the CDR3, the DNA is TGTGCCAGCAGCTTATTCTCGATCAGGGGAGCTAACTATGGCTACACCTTC. It encodes CASSLFSIRGANYGYTF.

The J gene is TRBJ2-7, the V gene TRBV6-5, with TRBD1 matching over 9 bases. The CDR3 runs 14 residues. CDR1 is MNHEY, CDR2 SVGAGI, per germline. The V segment lost 5 bases and the J segment 3 bases; nucleotides outside the gene matches: 5. The CDR3 DNA reads TGTGCCAGCAGTACGGGACAGGGTCGCTACGAGCAGTACTTC. This sequence encodes CASSTGQGRYEQYF.

The CDR3 bases are TGTGCCAGCAGTTCTAGACTAGCGGGGGGACGGAACACCGGGGAGCTGTTTTTT. Its translation is CASSSRLAGGRNTGELFF. This chain connects TRBV6-2 or TRBV6-3 to TRBJ2-2, with 13 bases matching TRBD2. Unmatched junction bases numbered 6, after V lost 4 bases and J lost 1 base. CDR1 and CDR2 from the germline V gene are MNHEY and SVGEGT. The CDR3 is 18 residues long.

The chain combines TRBV19 with TRBJ1-2; 9 nucleotides agree with TRBD1. The J segment lost 8 bases and the V segment lost 8 bases, leaving 9 bases of the junction unmatched. Germline lookup yields CDR1 LNHDA and CDR2 SQIVND (reference sequence). The CDR3 has 13 residues. CDR3 in amino acids: CASDRIGTGGYTF. The CDR3 bases are TGTGCCAGTGATCGTATCGGGACAGGGGGCTACACCTTC.

J is TRBJ1-2 and V is TRBV24-1, with TRBD1 identical over 7 bases. The CDR3 is 15 amino acids. J lost 5 bases, V lost 3 bases, and 8 bases had no gene match. Germline CDR1 and CDR2: KGHDR and SFDVKD. This CDR3 reads CATSDPRTGPYGYTF. DNA of the CDR3: TGTGCCACCAGTGATCCAAGGACAGGTCCATATGGCTACACCTTC.

The J gene is TRBJ2-1, the V gene TRBV18, with 7 nucleotides matching TRBD1. Trimming cost V 0 bases and J 4 bases; bases outside gene matches: 0. CDR1 is KGHSH and CDR2 is LQKENI in the germline V gene. The CDR3 covers 14 residues. The CDR3 region has the DNA TGTGCCAGCTCACCACCGACAGGGTACAATGAGCAGTTCTTC. Its protein product is CASSPPTGYNEQFF.

V is TRBV10-2 and J is TRBJ2-7, with TRBD1 matching 7 bases. Looked up from germline, CDR1 is WSHSY and CDR2 is SAAADI. The V segment lost 3 bases and the J segment 4 bases; nucleotides outside the gene matches: 3. CDR3 size: 13 residues. This chain's CDR3 is CASSERGLYEQYF. CDR3 DNA: TGCGCCAGCAGTGAAAGGGGGCTATACGAGCAGTACTTC.

The V and J genes are TRBV9 and TRBJ2-2; a possible D gene is TRBD2 (7 bases). The CDR3 consists of 17 residues. Trimming left V 6 bases short and J 3 bases short, with 21 bases between. Germline CDR1 SGDLS, CDR2 YYNGEE. The CDR3 sequence is CASNPYPGGLDTGELFF. The CDR3 nucleotides are TGTGCCAGCAACCCATATCCGGGGGGCTTGGACACCGGGGAGCTGTTTTTT.

The chain uses TRBV7-9 and TRBJ1-4, with D maybe TRBD1 (6 bases). The CDR3 consists of 17 residues. V was shortened by 4 bases and J by 0 bases, with 15 bases between the two germline ends. Germline CDR1 is SEHNR and CDR2 is FQNEAQ (reference sequence). CDR3 coding DNA: TGTGCCAGCAGCTCAACCCGAAGACAGGCAACTAATGAAAAACTGTTTTTT. This sequence encodes CASSSTRRQATNEKLFF.

In DNA, the CDR3 is TGTGCCAGCAGTTTCGGGTGGAGCTCCTACGAGCAGTACTTC. This encodes CASSFGWSSYEQYF. The chain uses TRBV27 and TRBJ2-7; D is uncertain. V lost 3 bases and J lost 0, with 9 bases in between. This CDR3 is built from 14 residues. Germline assignment: CDR1 MNHEY and CDR2 SMNVEV (reference sequence).

This clone was observed a handful of times. The chain uses TRBV10-3 and TRBJ2-7, with D possibly TRBD2 on 6 matching bases. Per germline, CDR1 ENHRY and CDR2 SYGVKD. V lost 0 bases and J lost 2, with 17 bases in between. CDR3 size: 17 residues. CDR3 loop: CAISESKREQKTYEQYF. The CDR3 nucleotides are TGTGCCATCAGTGAGTCGAAACGGGAGCAGAAAACCTACGAGCAGTACTTC.

The chain combines TRBV2 with TRBJ1-3; the D gene is possibly TRBD1 (6 bases). CDR1 SNHLY and CDR2 FYNNEI come from the germline V gene. The CDR3 covers 14 residues. The ends were cut back, 1 base at V and 3 bases at J, with 7 bases in the middle. DNA for the CDR3: TGTGCCAGCAGTGAAGAACAGGGTGGAAACACCATATATTTT. Translated: CASSEEQGGNTIYF.

The V and J genes are TRBV7-2 and TRBJ2-3, with 7 bases lining up with TRBD2. The germline V gene has CDR1 SGHTA and CDR2 FQGNSA. This CDR3 comprises 14 residues. Trimming cost V 5 bases and J 9 bases; bases outside gene matches: 11. The DNA of the CDR3 is TGTGCCAGCAGCCCTAGAAGCGGGGAGGGGACGCAGTATTTT. Amino acid sequence: CASSPRSGEGTQYF.

The chain employs TRBV27 and TRBJ1-5, with no clear D. The CDR3 totals 13 residues. Germline V lookup: CDR1 MNHEY, CDR2 SMNVEV (reference sequence). V was shortened by 4 bases and J by 0 bases, with 4 bases between the two germline ends. The CDR3 region has the DNA TGTGCCAGCAGTTCTTATAGCAATCAGCCCCAGCATTTT. Amino acids: CASSSYSNQPQHF.

This clone showed up just a few times. The rearrangement links TRBV5-1 to TRBJ1-5; the D gene is possibly TRBD1 (6 bases). The V end was cut by 4 bases, the J end by 5 bases, with 13 bases between. Germline values: CDR1 SGHRS, CDR2 YFSETQ. The CDR3 runs 14 residues. CDR3 sequence reads: CASSEGQPDQPQHF. The DNA of the CDR3 is TGCGCCAGCAGCGAAGGACAGCCAGATCAGCCCCAGCATTTT.

The rearrangement joins TRBV12-5 to TRBJ1-1; 7 bases map to TRBD1. This CDR3 comprises 18 residues. The germline V gene encodes CDR1 LGHNT and CDR2 FRNRAP. J was trimmed by 0 bases and V by 9 bases; bases with no gene match: 19. This CDR3 reads CARHSPGAGTALNTEAFF. The CDR3 coding sequence is TGTGCTAGGCATAGCCCCGGCGCCGGGACAGCACTGAACACTGAAGCTTTCTTT.

This clone was seen only once. In DNA form, the CDR3 reads TGTGCCAGCAGCCTCCGGAGCGGGATGGAAGGCAATGAGCAGTTCTTC. It encodes CASSLRSGMEGNEQFF. This rearrangement joins TRBV3-1 (or the pseudogene TRBV3-2) to TRBJ2-1; 7 positions agree with TRBD2. CDR3 length: 16 amino acids. The V gene's germline CDR1 is LGHDT and CDR2 YNNKEL (reference sequence). With V trimmed by 4 bases and J by 6 bases, 12 bases remained unmatched.

This sequence joins TRBV5-6 and TRBJ2-7, with 7 bases lining up with TRBD1. The CDR3 is made up of 13 amino acids. The germline gives CDR1 SGHDT, CDR2 YYEEEE. V was clipped by 5 bases and J by 4 bases; unmatched bases: 6. The CDR3 protein is CASRTPGGYEQYF. The CDR3 DNA reads as TGTGCCAGCAGAACCCCAGGGGGATACGAGCAGTACTTC. Full variable domain (outside the CDR3, taken from reference TRBV5-6 and TRBJ2-7): DAGVTQSPTHLIKTRGQQVTLRCSPKSGHDTVSWYQQALGQGPQFIFQYYEEEERQRGNFPDRFSGHQFPNYSSELNVNALLLGDSALYLCASRTPGGYEQYFGPGTRLTVT.

The chain couples TRBV18 to TRBJ2-1, with D possibly matching TRBD1 (5 bases). The germline V and J ends were trimmed by 4 bases and 7 bases, with 23 bases remaining between them. There are 17 residues in the CDR3. The germline V gene encodes CDR1 KGHSH and CDR2 LQKENI. The CDR3 reads CASSLLQTVGRENEQFF. The CDR3 coding sequence is TGTGCCAGCTCACTTTTGCAAACTGTGGGCAGGGAAAATGAGCAGTTCTTC. Full variable domain (outside the CDR3, taken from reference TRBV18 and TRBJ2-1): NAGVMQNPRHLVRRRGQEARLRCSPMKGHSHVYWYRQLPEEGLKFMVYLQKENIIDESGMPKERFSAEFPKEGPSILRIQQVVRGDSAAYFCASSLLQTVGRENEQFFGPGTRLTVL.

The chain couples TRBV9 to TRBJ1-5, with D unresolved. From germline, CDR1 is SGDLS and CDR2 YYNGEE. The V end lost 2 bases, the J end lost 0 bases, and 9 bases lay between the germline ends. The CDR3 is 15 residues long. Written as DNA, the CDR3 is TGTGCCAGCAGCGTGGGAGGCTCTAGCAATCAGCCCCAGCATTTT. As protein: CASSVGGSSNQPQHF.

The count of this clone is one. V gene TRBV11-2 combines with J gene TRBJ2-6; D gene ambiguous. CDR1 SGHAT and CDR2 FQNNGV come from the germline V gene. V dropped 4 bases and J dropped 4 bases, with 11 bases sitting between them. This CDR3 is 15 amino acids long. CDR3 nucleotide sequence: TGTGCCAGCAGCTCTGGTCCAGGCGGGGCCAACGTCCTGACTTTC. As protein: CASSSGPGGANVLTF.

The rearrangement uses TRBV5-4 and TRBJ1-1; D perhaps matches TRBD1 (5 bases). With 2 bases removed from V and 1 base from J, the gap between germline ends came to 18 bases. CDR3 length: 17 residues. Per germline, CDR1 SGHNT and CDR2 YYREEE (reference sequence). The CDR3 here is CASSLQLTALENTEAFF. As DNA, the CDR3 is TGTGCCAGCAGCTTACAACTGACAGCGTTAGAGAACACTGAAGCTTTCTTT. Combining the CDR3 with reference TRBV5-4 and TRBJ1-1 gives the whole variable domain ETGVTQSPTHLIKTRGQQVTLRCSSQSGHNTVSWYQQALGQGPQFIFQYYREEENGRGNFPPRFSGLQFPNYSSELNVNALELDDSALYLCASSLQLTALENTEAFFGQGTRLTVV.

The sample holds one count of this clone. This chain joins TRBV18 and TRBJ1-2; D is perhaps TRBD1 (6 bases). V was cut by 4 bases and J by 5 bases, with 11 bases left in between. CDR1 and CDR2 from the germline V gene are KGHSH and LQKENI. CDR3 size: 13 residues. The CDR3 DNA sequence: TGTGCCAGCTCACTAGACAGGTTATATGGCTACACCTTC. It specifies CASSLDRLYGYTF.

The chain links TRBV7-9 to TRBJ1-2, with D possibly TRBD1 on 5 matching bases. The CDR3 extends over 12 amino acids. The ends were cut back, 5 bases at V and 4 bases at J, with 8 bases in the middle. Germline V gene data show CDR1 as SEHNR and CDR2 as FQNEAQ (reference sequence). The DNA of the CDR3 is TGTGCCAGCAGCCCCGACAGCTATGGCTACACCTTC. Translating gives CASSPDSYGYTF.

The CDR3 DNA is TGTGCCAGTACCAACAGGGGTTTGAACACTGAAGCTTTCTTT. Translating gives CASTNRGLNTEAFF. The genes are TRBV19 and TRBJ1-1; 7 positions agree with TRBD1. After removal of 7 bases from V and 0 bases from J, the junction contained 5 bases not matched to a gene. This CDR3 comprises 14 residues. Germline V lookup: CDR1 LNHDA, CDR2 SQIVND (reference sequence).